The 2 T cell receptor beta chains presented below share a single source sample, sequenced in a study of human T cells and chemical hapten exposure. The time point denotes: pre-sensitization, week 0. Treatment of the sample: therapeutic diphenylcyclopropenone sensitization with weekly scalp DPC. TCRdb processed the RACE reads anew with MiXCR; each CDR3 protein has one entry. The sample contains a few hundred thousand distinct CDR3 sequences, roughly 8% of which appear only once. The sample consisted of whole blood, taken in connection with sensitization to the hapten diphenylcyclopropenone (DPC). These receptors were collected from a man in his late teens or twenties with alopecia areata. Some clones in this sample may be carry-over from other donors' samples.

The sample holds many counts of this clonotype. This chain joins TRBV7-9 and TRBJ2-3; 7 nucleotides match TRBD2. There are 12 residues in the CDR3. CDR1 and CDR2 from the germline V gene are SEHNR and FQNEAQ (reference sequence). The CDR3 is CARGGSGDTQYF. CDR3 DNA sequence: TGTGCGCGGGGAGGGTCAGGAGATACGCAGTATTTT.

This clonotype was counted only a few times. The chain recombines TRBV29-1 with TRBJ1-2, with D possibly TRBD1 on 5 matching bases. Germline-derived CDR1 and CDR2 are SQVTM and ANQGSEA. The CDR3 has 12 amino acids. V was trimmed by 5 bases and J by 4 bases, leaving 11 bases between them. The CDR3 sequence: CSVSREGYGYTF. Here the CDR3 DNA reads TGCAGCGTTTCCAGGGAGGGCTATGGCTACACCTTC.